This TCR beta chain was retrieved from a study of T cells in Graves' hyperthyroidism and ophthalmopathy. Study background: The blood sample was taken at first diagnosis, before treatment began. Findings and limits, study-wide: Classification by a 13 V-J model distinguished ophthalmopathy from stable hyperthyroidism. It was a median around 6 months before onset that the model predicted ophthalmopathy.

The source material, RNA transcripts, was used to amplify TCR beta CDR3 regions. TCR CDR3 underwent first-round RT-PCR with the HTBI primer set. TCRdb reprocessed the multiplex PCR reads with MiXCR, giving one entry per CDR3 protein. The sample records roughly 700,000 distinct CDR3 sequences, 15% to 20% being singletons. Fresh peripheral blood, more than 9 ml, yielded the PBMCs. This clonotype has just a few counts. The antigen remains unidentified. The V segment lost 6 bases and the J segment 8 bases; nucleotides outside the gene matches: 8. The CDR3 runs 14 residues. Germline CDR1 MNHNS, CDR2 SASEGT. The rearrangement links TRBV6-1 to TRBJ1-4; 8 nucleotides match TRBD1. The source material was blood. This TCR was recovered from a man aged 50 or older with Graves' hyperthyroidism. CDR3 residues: CASRPRTGLEKLFF. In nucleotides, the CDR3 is TGTGCCAGCAGACCACGGACAGGGCTGGAAAAACTGTTTTTT.